This T cell receptor (beta chain) was recovered during a study of beta chain features in type 1 diabetes. Every isolated RNA sample was fully reverse transcribed, so sequencing captured expressed TCRB transcripts. Sequenced by immunoSEQ multiplex PCR; TCRdb stores in-frame clones only, minus some. This repertoire shows hundreds of thousands of clones, 15% found once; its top ten account for less than 0.02%. General study points: Type 1 diabetes patients had TCRB CDR3s that were shorter (moderately but significantly so) in all four CD4+ subsets.

This clone was seen a few times. The antigen is not known. Germline CDR1 and CDR2: MGHDK and SYGVNS. This CDR3 has 13 residues. Trimming cost V 4 bases and J 7 bases, with 13 bases left between them. V gene TRBV25-1 combines with J gene TRBJ1-2; unclear D gene. This clonotype was obtained from a man aged 18 to 35 with type 1 diabetes. The source material was naive CD4+ T cells from blood. CDR3: CASSGSELGGYTF. For the CDR3, the DNA is TGTGCCAGCAGTGGGTCCGAGCTCGGTGGCTACACCTTC.